What follows are 19 T cell receptor beta chains derived from one specimen sequenced in a study of beta chain features in type 1 diabetes. Every isolated RNA sample was fully reverse transcribed, so sequencing captured expressed TCRB transcripts. The repertoire was sequenced with immunoSEQ multiplex PCR; TCRdb's copy has only in-frame clones and lacks some. This sample yields about 150,000 clones, of which 11% are seen a single time; over 2% belongs to the top ten. Sequencing was done on a sample of central memory CD4+ T cells from blood. The source is a man between 18 and 35 years old in good health.

This clone turned up a few times. J is TRBJ2-7 and V is TRBV7-2, with 11 bases lining up with TRBD2. This CDR3 is built from 17 residues. Unmatched junction bases numbered 13, after V lost 8 bases and J lost 1 base. CDR1 is SGHTA and CDR2 is FQGNSA in the germline V gene. The CDR3 spells CASYSGLAGESSYEQYF. For the CDR3, the DNA is TGTGCCAGCTACTCCGGACTAGCGGGTGAATCTTCCTACGAGCAGTACTTC.

This clone was detected ten times or more. The chain combines TRBV7-9 with TRBJ1-2; TRBD1 matches 7 bases. Germline trimming cut 5 bases from V and 4 bases from J; bases unmatched to any gene: 7. This CDR3 spans 14 amino acids. The germline V gene encodes CDR1 SEHNR and CDR2 FQNEAQ (reference sequence). The CDR3 loop reads CASSPLTGTYGYTF. For the CDR3, the DNA is TGTGCCAGCAGCCCCCTGACAGGGACCTATGGCTACACCTTC. Full variable domain (outside the CDR3, taken from reference TRBV7-9 and TRBJ1-2): DTGVSQNPRHKITKRGQNVTFRCDPISEHNRLYWYRQTLGQGPEFLTYFQNEAQLEKSRLLSDRFSAERPKGSFSTLEIQRTEQGDSAMYLCASSPLTGTYGYTFGSGTRLTVV.

There are a few counts of this clone. The V gene is TRBV4-2, the J gene TRBJ2-7; TRBD1 or TRBD2 may be the D gene (5 bases each). The CDR3 length is 16 residues. Germline lookup yields CDR1 LGHNA and CDR2 YNFKEQ. Trimming shortened V by 0 bases and J by 4 bases, and 16 bases separated the two germline ends. The CDR3 reads CASSQDLLGRGYEQYF. The CDR3 DNA reads as TGTGCCAGCAGCCAAGATCTATTGGGACGCGGGTACGAGCAGTACTTC.

This clone occurred a few times. A much bigger clone sits one base away, suggesting this may be a read error. Other DNA sequences in this specimen translate into the identical CDR3. The chain uses TRBV7-2 and TRBJ2-3; D remains unclear. Looked up from germline, CDR1 is SGHTA and CDR2 is FQGNSA. V was trimmed by 1 base and J by 1 base, leaving 0 bases between them. There are 12 residues in the CDR3. The CDR3: CASSLGTDTQYF. The CDR3 DNA sequence: TGTGCCAGCAGCTTAGGCACAGATACGCAGTATTTT.

This clone was detected a few times. A far larger clone is one base from this, pointing to a likely read error. The chain recombines TRBV6-5 with TRBJ2-4, with D possibly TRBD2 on 6 matching bases. The germline V gene encodes CDR1 MNHEY and CDR2 SVGAGI. CDR3 length: 12 amino acids. V gave up 10 bases and J gave up 4 bases, with 11 bases separating them. For the CDR3, the DNA is TGTGCCACAGGCGGGGCAAAAAACATTCAGTACTTC. Residues: CATGGAKNIQYF.

This clone has a handful of counts. The CDR3 is CASSYTSGGTDTQYF. CDR3 in DNA: TGTGCCAGCAGCTATACTAGCGGAGGCACAGATACGCAGTATTTT. This rearrangement joins TRBV5-6 to TRBJ2-3; 8 bases are a match to TRBD2. The CDR3 covers 15 residues. Losses at the gene ends were 3 bases for V and 1 base for J; bases not matched to a gene: 4. CDR1 and CDR2 (germline): SGHDT, YYEEEE.

This clone was counted between two and nine times. The CDR3 DNA follows: TGTGCCAGCAGCGGGGGCCCGAGCTCCTACAATGAGCAGTTCTTC. Amino acid sequence: CASSGGPSSYNEQFF. The rearrangement links TRBV7-2 to TRBJ2-1; a weak D match, TRBD1 (6 bases). From germline, CDR1 is SGHTA and CDR2 FQGNSA. V was cut by 5 bases and J by 0 bases, with 11 bases left in between. This CDR3 is 15 amino acids long.

V and J are TRBV5-1 and TRBJ2-5; D perhaps matches TRBD2 (6 bases). V lost 0 bases to trimming and J lost 2 bases, with 8 bases between them. CDR1 and CDR2 from the germline V gene are SGHRS and YFSETQ. The CDR3 length is 14 residues. CDR3 nucleotides: TGCGCCAGCAGCTTGGGGACTATACAAGAGACCCAGTACTTC. Amino acid sequence: CASSLGTIQETQYF.

This clone was counted at least ten times. Compared with germline, one end of the junction differs, possibly owing to a read error. The chain combines TRBV7-2 with TRBJ2-7; D might be TRBD2 (5 bases). Germline V gene sequence: CDR1 SGHTA, CDR2 FQGNSA. The CDR3 has 12 residues. The CDR3 spells CASSLRAGNGVF. Written as DNA, the CDR3 is TGTGCCAGCAGCTTACGGGCCGGGAATGGGGTCTTC.

The rearrangement uses TRBV4-3 and TRBJ2-1; D may be TRBD2 (6 bases). Germline assignment: CDR1 LGHNA and CDR2 YSLEER. Trimming cost V 0 bases and J 6 bases, with 12 bases left between them. The CDR3 length is 15 residues. This CDR3 reads CASSQELGSGNEQFF. CDR3 DNA: TGCGCCAGCAGCCAAGAACTTGGTAGCGGCAATGAGCAGTTCTTC.

This clone occurred a few times. The J gene is TRBJ2-7, the V gene TRBV18; TRBD1 aligns across 8 bases. The CDR3 consists of 15 residues. With 6 bases clipped from V and 4 bases from J, the junction kept 11 bases outside the gene matches. CDR1 is KGHSH, CDR2 LQKENI, per germline. The CDR3 coding sequence is TGTGCCAGCTCCTGGGATCCAGGGGGCGGATACGAGCAGTACTTC. It is translated as CASSWDPGGGYEQYF.

This clone came up once. The chain joins TRBV2 to TRBJ2-7; 11 bases fit TRBD2. This CDR3 is 15 amino acids long. V was pared by 2 bases and J by 4 bases, with 4 bases of the junction left unmatched. Germline V lookup: CDR1 SNHLY, CDR2 FYNNEI. CDR3 in DNA: TGTGCCAGCAGTGAACCCGGGACTAGCGGTTACGAGCAGTACTTC. Translated: CASSEPGTSGYEQYF. Using reference TRBV2 and TRBJ2-7 for the parts outside the CDR3, the full variable domain is EPEVTQTPSHQVTQMGQEVILRCVPISNHLYFYWYRQILGQKVEFLVSFYNNEISEKSEIFDDQFSVERPDGSNFTLKIRSTKLEDSAMYFCASSEPGTSGYEQYFGPGTRLTVT.

This clone was counted between two and nine times. V is TRBV7-3 and J is TRBJ2-5, with D unclear. This CDR3 spans 14 amino acids. V lost 6 bases, J lost 1 base, and 12 bases lay in between. Germline V gives CDR1 SGHTA, CDR2 FQGTGA. CDR3 sequence reads: CASSPYGPQETQYF. The CDR3 region has the DNA TGTGCCAGCAGTCCCTATGGGCCCCAAGAGACCCAGTACTTC.

In this sample, this clone turned up many times. V usage is TRBV7-3 and J usage is TRBJ2-3; no definite D call. The CDR3 is 11 residues long. In germline, CDR1 is SGHTA, CDR2 FQGTGA. Trimming took off 2 bases at V and 4 bases at J, with 1 base between the two ends. The CDR3 sequence: CASSLADTQYF. Written as DNA, the CDR3 is TGTGCCAGCAGCTTAGCAGATACGCAGTATTTT. The variable domain in full, completed from reference TRBV7-3 and TRBJ2-3, reads GAGVSQTPSNKVTEKGKYVELRCDPISGHTALYWYRQSLGQGPEFLIYFQGTGAADDSGLPNDRFFAVRPEGSVSTLKIQRTERGDSAVYLCASSLADTQYFGPGTRLTVL.

V usage is TRBV10-3 and J usage is TRBJ1-6; maybe TRBD1 (5 bases). Germline V lookup: CDR1 ENHRY, CDR2 SYGVKD. Trimming removed 10 bases at V and 7 bases at J, with 17 bases between. The CDR3 consists of 14 residues. The CDR3 region has the DNA TGTGCCAGCGACGTGGGGACGGTGAATTCACCCCTCCACTTT. It is translated as CASDVGTVNSPLHF.

The rearrangement links TRBV5-1 to TRBJ1-3; D possibly corresponds to TRBD1 (5 bases). The CDR3 extends over 15 amino acids. V lost 4 bases, J lost 3 bases, and 14 bases lay in between. CDR1 and CDR2 from the germline V gene are SGHRS and YFSETQ. The CDR3 nucleotides are TGCGCCAGCAGCCTGGGACCGACCCTTGGAAACACCATATATTTT. Encoded protein: CASSLGPTLGNTIYF.

This clone occurred a few times. The chain carries TRBV18 and TRBJ1-1, with D possibly TRBD1 on 6 matching bases. Per germline, CDR1 KGHSH and CDR2 LQKENI. The CDR3 extends over 14 amino acids. The V end lost 2 bases, the J end lost 4 bases, and 11 bases lay between the germline ends. The CDR3 is CASSPTGLGTEAFF. The DNA for the CDR3 is TGTGCCAGCTCACCAACAGGGTTAGGCACTGAAGCTTTCTTT.

This clone was observed a few times. The chain links TRBV9 to TRBJ2-7, with TRBD1 matching 11 bases. Germline V gene data show CDR1 as SGDLS and CDR2 as YYNGEE. This CDR3 has 15 amino acids. V lost 2 bases, J lost 6 bases, and 7 bases stayed unmatched. The CDR3 sequence: CASSVRTGGEGEQYF. CDR3 DNA: TGTGCCAGCAGCGTGAGGACAGGGGGCGAGGGCGAGCAGTACTTC.

This clone was counted only a few times. A read error may account for a junction end that differs from germline. The chain combines TRBV7-9 with TRBJ1-2; D gene ambiguous. In germline, CDR1 is SEHNR, CDR2 FQNEAQ (reference sequence). The CDR3 runs to 8 residues. CDR3 protein: CASSLTIF. CDR3 coding DNA: TGTGCCAGCAGCTTAACCATCTTC.